The next 10 T cell receptor beta chains were all read from a single sample in a study of blood T cells in healthy people across ages. Primed by a sample-barcoded 5' primer and a J-beta primer mix, a second PCR proceeded for about 7 to 11 cycles. TCRdb processed the 5' RACE reads anew with MiXCR; each CDR3 protein has one entry. Altogether about 1.4 million distinct CDR3 sequences are present, 59% being singletons, with the ten largest covering over 5.5%. Sequenced sample: blood. These TCRs come from a man between 18 and 35 years old in good health.

Only a few counts were recorded for this clonotype. The V and J genes are TRBV15 and TRBJ2-4; D is unclear. The V gene's germline CDR1 is LNHNV and CDR2 YYDKDF (reference sequence). V lost 1 base and J lost 0, with 4 bases in between. The CDR3 loop spans 14 amino acids. The CDR3 DNA reads TGTGCCACCAGCAGAGGGGGAGCCAAAAACATTCAGTACTTC. Translated, it gives CATSRGGAKNIQYF.

The chain carries TRBV4-1 and TRBJ2-7; D possibly corresponds to TRBD1 (5 bases). The V gene lost 0 bases and the J gene lost 2 bases, with 14 bases spanning the gap. The CDR3 has 16 residues. Germline-derived CDR1 and CDR2 are MGHRA and YSYEKL. The CDR3 protein is CASSQDGARRTYEQYF. Here the CDR3 DNA reads TGCGCCAGCAGCCAAGATGGGGCAAGGCGCACCTACGAGCAGTACTTC.

This clonotype was detected a few times. V gene TRBV2 combines with J gene TRBJ1-5; a possible D gene is TRBD1 (5 bases). CDR1 SNHLY and CDR2 FYNNEI come from the germline V gene. The CDR3 runs to 16 residues. V shed 2 bases and J shed 6 bases, with 17 bases lying between them. The CDR3 is CASSELPRAGGQPQHF. CDR3 bases: TGTGCCAGCAGTGAACTTCCCAGGGCGGGCGGTCAGCCCCAGCATTTT.

In DNA form, the CDR3 reads TGTGCCAGCAGTGAAGGTTACAGCGGCCACGGGACAGATACGCAGTATTTT. This codes for CASSEGYSGHGTDTQYF. This chain connects TRBV6-4 to TRBJ2-3; perhaps TRBD2 as D (5 bases). Germline V lookup: CDR1 MRHNA, CDR2 SNTAGT. The CDR3 runs 17 residues. The ends were cut back, 3 bases at V and 3 bases at J, with 19 bases in the middle.

This clonotype was counted only a few times. The rearrangement links TRBV2 to TRBJ2-1; no definite D call. This CDR3 has 12 amino acids. CDR1 is SNHLY and CDR2 is FYNNEI in the germline V gene. V was clipped by 4 bases and J by 6 bases, with 7 bases between them. The CDR3 DNA follows: TGTGCCAGCAGTGGGCAGTTCAATGAGCAGTTCTTC. Translated, it gives CASSGQFNEQFF.

The gene calls are TRBV10-2 and TRBJ1-1; 9 nucleotides line up with TRBD1. Germline trimming cut 7 bases from V and 1 base from J; bases unmatched to any gene: 7. CDR1 and CDR2 from the germline V gene are WSHSY and SAAADI. The CDR3 sequence is 15 residues long. In DNA form, the CDR3 reads TGCGCCAGCATACAAACGGGACAGGGGAACACTGAAGCTTTCTTT. Translated, it gives CASIQTGQGNTEAFF.

The genes are TRBV7-2 and TRBJ2-4; D perhaps matches TRBD1 (6 bases). The CDR3 contains 13 residues. The germline CDR1 and CDR2 sequences are SGHTA and FQGNSA. The V end lost 2 bases, the J end lost 5 bases, and 7 bases lay between the germline ends. The CDR3 nucleotides are TGTGCCAGCAGCTTAAACAGGGAAAACATTCAGTACTTC. This sequence encodes CASSLNRENIQYF.

The rearrangement links TRBV7-2 to TRBJ2-3; D remains unclear. The CDR3 is 14 residues long. Trimming shortened V by 0 bases and J by 7 bases, and 11 bases separated the two germline ends. From germline, CDR1 is SGHTA and CDR2 FQGNSA. This CDR3 reads CASSLAWVGNTQYF. The CDR3 bases are TGTGCCAGCAGCTTAGCGTGGGTGGGAAATACGCAGTATTTT.

This clonotype was counted only a few times. This rearrangement joins TRBV20-1 to TRBJ2-7; D gene ambiguous. V lost 6 bases to trimming and J lost 1 base, with 16 bases between them. Per the germline V gene, CDR1 is DFQATT and CDR2 is SNEGSKA (reference sequence). There are 14 residues in the CDR3. In DNA form, the CDR3 reads TGCAGTGCCAAATACGGTCTTTCTTCCTACGAGCAGTACTTC. This sequence encodes CSAKYGLSSYEQYF.

The chain recombines TRBV20-1 with TRBJ2-7; 7 nucleotides align to TRBD1. This CDR3 spans 13 amino acids. J lost 5 bases, V lost 7 bases, and 11 bases had no gene match. Germline V gene lookup returns CDR1 DFQATT and CDR2 SNEGSKA (reference sequence). The CDR3 sequence: CSVQTGMVHEQYF. In nucleotides, the CDR3 is TGCAGTGTTCAGACAGGGATGGTCCACGAGCAGTACTTC.